The rows below give T cell receptor beta chains drawn from one sample of a study of shared clonotypes between healthy human individuals. The table came from immunoSEQ multiplex PCR; TCRdb's copy has only in-frame clones and leaves some out. There are more than 2 million clones in the sample; just under 95% occur only once, and 0.9% to 1.4% lies in the top ten. The material sequenced was naive CD8+ T cells sorted from blood. All receptors derive from a man between 18 and 35 years old in good health. CDR3s include the opening cysteine and the closing phenylalanine or tryptophan. A D gene is named only where the DNA matches it firmly. Not every row has a clone size; where given, it reads once, few, many or a size class.

j_call d_call v_call clone_size cdr3_aa cdr3_nt
TRBJ1-2 . TRBV28 once CASSLLTETEGGNYGYTF TGTGCCAGCAGTTTACTAACGGAGACAGAGGGAGGAAACTATGGCTACACCTTC
TRBJ1-1 TRBD1 TRBV6-5 . CASSYSGTGSTEAFF TGTGCCAGCAGTTACTCGGGGACAGGGAGCACTGAAGCTTTCTTT
TRBJ1-1 . TRBV6-6 . CASSYTTKGTNTEAFF TGTGCCAGCAGTTACACCACCAAGGGAACGAACACTGAAGCTTTCTTT
TRBJ2-1 TRBD2 TRBV4-2 . CASSHEDSGGADEQFF TGTGCCAGCAGCCACGAAGATAGCGGGGGGGCCGATGAGCAGTTCTTC
TRBJ2-4 . TRBV6-1 . CASTDRVNIQYF TGTGCCAGCACTGACAGAGTAAACATTCAGTACTTC
TRBJ2-3 TRBD1 TRBV7-9 . CASSQEGTGGTDTQYF TGTGCCAGCAGCCAAGAGGGGACAGGGGGCACAGATACGCAGTATTTT
TRBJ2-7 . TRBV10-2 . CASSESTTISYEQYF TGCGCCAGCAGTGAGTCGACTACAATATCCTACGAGCAGTACTTC
TRBJ1-2 . TRBV7-9 . CASSLGEGGYTF TGTGCCAGCAGCTTAGGAGAGGGCGGCTACACCTTC
TRBJ2-5 . TRBV7-8 . CATSSPLGTQYF TGTGCCACCTCGTCACCTTTAGGGACCCAGTACTTC
TRBJ2-5 TRBD2 TRBV5-4 . CASSLDAGGPGETQYF TGTGCCAGCAGCTTGGATGCGGGAGGGCCTGGTGAGACCCAGTACTTC
TRBJ2-5 TRBD2 TRBV5-4 . CASSLASGKQYF TGTGCCAGCAGCTTGGCTAGCGGTAAACAGTACTTC
TRBJ2-7 . TRBV6-5 . CASSSDWREYEQYF TGTGCCAGCAGCTCCGATTGGAGAGAATACGAGCAGTACTTC
TRBJ2-7 . TRBV9 . CASSVGSEPYEQYF TGTGCCAGCAGCGTAGGGTCAGAACCCTACGAGCAGTACTTC
TRBJ1-1 . TRBV14 . CASSQVGPNEAFF TGTGCCAGCAGCCAAGTAGGGCCTAATGAAGCTTTCTTT
TRBJ2-1 TRBD2 TRBV27 . CASSPGSGVSYNEQFF TGTGCCAGCAGTCCGGGCAGCGGGGTCTCCTACAATGAGCAGTTCTTC
TRBJ1-3 . TRBV29-1 . CSVEVELSSGNTIYF TGCAGCGTTGAAGTGGAGCTGAGCTCTGGAAACACCATATATTTT
TRBJ2-7 TRBD2 TRBV30 few CAWSDQRGWYEQYF TGTGCCTGGAGTGACCAGCGGGGGTGGTACGAGCAGTACTTC
TRBJ2-5 . TRBV30 . CAWSVPITEIQETQYF TGTGCCTGGAGCGTACCTATAACGGAGATCCAAGAGACCCAGTACTTC
TRBJ2-2 . TRBV5-4 . CASSVTTYTGELFF TGTGCCAGCAGTGTGACAACTTACACCGGGGAGCTGTTTTTT
TRBJ1-4 . TRBV28 . CASSLVTTNEKLFF TGTGCCAGCAGTTTAGTGACAACTAATGAAAAACTGTTTTTT
TRBJ2-7 TRBD2 TRBV27 . CASREGTSGSYEQYF TGTGCCAGCAGGGAAGGGACTAGCGGATCGTACGAGCAGTACTTC
TRBJ2-2 . TRBV11-2 . CASSFFLSNPNTGELFF TGTGCCAGCAGCTTTTTTCTTTCTAACCCGAACACCGGGGAGCTGTTTTTT
TRBJ2-2 . TRBV19 . CASSIGVAGELFF TGTGCCAGTAGTATCGGGGTGGCCGGGGAGCTGTTTTTT
TRBJ2-7 . TRBV5-1 . CASSEDYRGLYEQYF TGCGCCAGCAGCGAGGACTATCGGGGGCTATACGAGCAGTACTTC
TRBJ1-1 . TRBV6-6 . CASTGVEAFF TGTGCCAGCACCGGGGTTGAGGCTTTCTTT
TRBJ2-2 . TRBV13 . CASSLGGYGELFF TGTGCCAGCAGCCTTGGGGGGTACGGGGAGCTGTTTTTT
TRBJ2-7 . TRBV4-1 . CASSGKGGTAKLEQYF TGCGCCAGCAGTGGAAAAGGGGGGACAGCGAAACTCGAGCAGTACTTC
TRBJ2-2 . TRBV10-3 once CAISPAGSGELFF TGTGCCATCAGCCCCGCCGGATCCGGGGAGCTGTTTTTT
TRBJ2-5 TRBD2 TRBV2 . CASRDPGLAGETQYF TGTGCCAGCAGAGACCCGGGACTAGCGGGAGAGACCCAGTACTTC
TRBJ2-2 . TRBV19 . CASSIDGQNSNTGELFF TGTGCCAGTAGTATAGACGGACAGAACTCGAACACCGGGGAGCTGTTTTTT
TRBJ2-5 . TRBV9 . CASSVETQETQYF TGTGCCAGCAGCGTAGAAACCCAAGAGACCCAGTACTTC
TRBJ2-7 TRBD2 TRBV27 . CASSSDGREQYF TGTGCCAGCAGTTCAGACGGGAGGGAGCAGTACTTC
TRBJ2-7 . TRBV7-9 . CASSTGTEQYF TGTGCCAGCAGCACAGGGACCGAGCAGTACTTC
TRBJ1-1 . TRBV28 . CASSLVGGNTEAFF TGTGCCAGCAGTTTGGTCGGGGGGAACACTGAAGCTTTCTTT
TRBJ2-2 TRBD2 TRBV30 once CAWSAGAYTGELFF TGTGCCTGGTCAGCGGGAGCGTACACCGGGGAGCTGTTTTTT
TRBJ1-4 . TRBV13 . CASSLFSQGREKLFF TGTGCCAGCAGCTTATTTAGCCAGGGGCGTGAAAAACTGTTTTTT
TRBJ1-2 . TRBV28 once CASSLSSGYYGYTF TGTGCCAGCAGTTTATCATCGGGTTACTATGGCTACACCTTC
TRBJ2-3 . TRBV30 . CAWSAGMTSTDTQYF TGTGCCTGGAGTGCGGGGATGACTAGCACAGATACGCAGTATTTT
TRBJ1-1 . TRBV7-2 . CASSLGVYSGTEAFF TGTGCCAGCAGCTTAGGGGTGTACTCGGGCACTGAAGCTTTCTTT
TRBJ1-1 . TRBV7-8 . CASSLDITRDPEAFF TGTGCCAGCAGCCTAGATATCACCAGAGACCCTGAAGCTTTCTTT
TRBJ2-7 . TRBV16 . CASSQSWAGSYEQYF TGTGCCAGCAGCCAATCTTGGGCAGGCTCCTACGAGCAGTACTTC
TRBJ2-5 . TRBV6-6 . CATEKPDWDPGETQYF TGTGCCACCGAGAAGCCCGACTGGGACCCAGGGGAGACCCAGTACTTC
TRBJ2-7 . TRBV27 . CASSLSRREYEQYF TGTGCCAGCAGTTTAAGCCGCAGGGAATACGAGCAGTACTTC
TRBJ2-1 . TRBV6-5 . CASRTQGSDEQFF TGTGCCAGCAGGACACAGGGCTCGGATGAGCAGTTCTTC
TRBJ2-3 . TRBV5-6 . CASSPRDATDTQYF TGTGCCAGCAGCCCCAGGGACGCAACAGATACGCAGTATTTT
TRBJ2-7 TRBD1 TRBV7-2 . CASSPGTGVYEQYF TGTGCCAGCAGCCCGGGGACAGGGGTCTACGAGCAGTACTTC
TRBJ2-5 TRBD2 TRBV29-1 . CSVAPLGEGETQYF TGCAGCGTTGCGCCCCTAGGGGAGGGGGAGACCCAGTACTTC